Following are 4 T cell receptor beta chains from one sample sequenced in a study of shared clonotypes between healthy human individuals. TCRdb's copy holds only in-frame clones and misses some; the assay was immunoSEQ multiplex PCR. This table has a few hundred thousand clones, 65% to 80% appearing once. Sequenced material: PBMCs. These receptors all come from a woman between 40 and 50 years old in good health. Some clones in this sample may be carry-over from other donors' samples.

The rearrangement links TRBV4-1 to TRBJ2-3; 8 bases match TRBD2. The CDR3 is made up of 17 amino acids. The trim removed 0 bases at V and 2 bases at J, leaving 7 bases unmatched. Per the germline V gene, CDR1 is MGHRA and CDR2 is YSYEKL. The DNA for the CDR3 is TGCGCCAGCAGCCAAGAAGGGTCGGGAGGGCCCACAGATACGCAGTATTTT. This translates into CASSQEGSGGPTDTQYF.

The rearrangement uses TRBV4-1 and TRBJ2-4; unclear D gene. This CDR3 spans 14 amino acids. Per germline, CDR1 MGHRA and CDR2 YSYEKL. The germline V and J ends were trimmed by 0 bases and 9 bases, with 12 bases remaining between them. This CDR3 reads CASSQDNLLAIQYF. As DNA, the CDR3 is TGCGCCAGCAGCCAAGATAACCTCTTGGCCATTCAGTACTTC.

In its sample, this clone was seen once. V usage is TRBV30 and J usage is TRBJ1-1; no firm D call. In germline, CDR1 is GTSNPN, CDR2 SVGIG (reference sequence). CDR3 length: 13 amino acids. Trimming took 1 base from V and 5 from J, leaving 11 bases between them. CDR3 amino acids: CAWSDTGGTEAFF. For the CDR3, the DNA is TGTGCCTGGAGTGATACCGGTGGGACTGAAGCTTTCTTT.

The gene calls are TRBV5-1 and TRBJ1-1, with 12 bases lining up with TRBD1. V gave up 4 bases and J gave up 6 bases; unmatched junction bases: 7. Germline loops: CDR1 SGHRS, CDR2 YFSETQ. The CDR3 totals 15 residues. The CDR3 DNA is TGCGCCAGCAGCCCTGGGACAGGGGGCGACCCTGAAGCTTTCTTT. This gives the protein CASSPGTGGDPEAFF.